This T cell receptor beta chain comes out of a study of graft-versus-host responses after intestinal transplantation. Background on the study: Recipients received multivisceral, liver-intestinal, or isolated intestinal transplants. Study-wide points: Individuals carrying graft-donor T cell macrochimerism showed high graft-versus-host to host-versus-graft clonal ratios in allografts. Levels of circulating GvH clones at their peak were associated with early post-transplant HvG declines. Present in recipient marrow, GvH clones included some that appeared first in ileum or blood.

With regard to this clone: Its target is unknown.

This table comes from immunoSEQ multiplex PCR, and its TCRdb copy is limited to in-frame clones, with some not included. The data contain roughly 11,000 clones, around 80% of them singletons. The clonotype was recovered from a human patient who received an intestinal transplant, so some T cells may come from the graft donor. The source was PBMCs, collected 494 days after intestinal transplant.

CDR3 nucleotide sequence: TGTGCCAGGGCCCAGGGATGGGGCAATGGGATGGTTTACTTC. Its protein product is CARAQGWGNGMVYF. V is TRBV9 and J is TRBJ2-7; TRBD1 might be the D (5 bases). The CDR3 is 14 amino acids. With 8 bases removed from V and 13 bases from J, the gap between germline ends came to 28 bases. Germline CDR1 and CDR2: SGDLS and YYNGEE.